This TCR beta chain comes out of a study of beta chain features in type 1 diabetes (dated by TCRdb to 2016 to 2019). About the investigation overall: Mean age, gender distribution, total cell number and subset yield did not differ between patients and healthy donors. Across all samples, fewer than 130 million sorted cells were examined, and cell number per subset correlated strongly with RNA yield. The study compared TCRB repertoires of sorted circulating CD4+ T cell subsets between recently diagnosed type 1 diabetes patients and matched healthy donors. Regulatory and stem cell-like memory subsets were isolated from only 8 patients and roughly eight healthy donors, whereas naive and central memory subsets came from all 30 or so donors. General conclusions and limits of the study: At VDJ recombination sites, patients with type 1 diabetes made fewer insertions and deleted more nucleotides, a pattern implying thymic rearrangement abnormalities. Naive, central memory and regulatory TCRB repertoires appeared to be more similar among patients than among healthy donors. Shorter templates might be favored by PCR, yet because patient and control samples were amplified and corrected together, any such skew would affect both groups equally. Because the HLA sub-analyses included only small numbers of individuals, any influence of HLA type on TCRB rearrangement was left unresolved. Sequencing cDNA rather than genomic DNA could over-represent highly expressing activated cells, although activation and CD3 levels did not differ between groups. In all four CD4+ subsets, TCRB CDR3 length was moderately but significantly shorter in type 1 diabetes patients.

A word on this clone: No antigen is known for it. Base qualities were left out, and no much larger clone turns up one base away.

The entire amount of isolated RNA was reverse transcribed using the High Capacity cDNA Reverse Transcription Kit, so the sequenced TCRB transcripts were expressed ones. Deep immunoSEQ sequencing was performed on naive, central memory and regulatory T cell samples, with an average of roughly 3.6 million total reads per sample. After sorted cells were lysed in RLT buffer, RNA was extracted with DNase-treated RNeasy Micro or Mini kits, with the choice depending on cell number. To prevent cross-contamination, every cell subset was processed on its own, while patient and healthy donor samples were processed together. TCRB sequences were amplified from cDNA with the immunoSEQ multiplex PCR, producing 87-bp fragments spanning the CDR3 region. The amplicons were sequenced using the Illumina HiSeq platform. The original pipeline was this. Synthetic template baselines were used to correct PCR bias computationally, reads within Hamming distance 2 were collapsed, and singletons that could not be merged were discarded. Reads were aligned against IMGT so that V, D and J genes, CDR3 length and insertions or deletions at six rearrangement sites could be assigned. Clonotype counts were normalized to sorted cell number within each subset before computing true diversity and Gini coefficients with the tcR R package. Repertoire sharing was quantified using the overlap coefficient calculated on TCRB nucleotide sequences. In its TCRdb copy, this immuneACCESS table keeps in-frame sequences only and misses some clones. Where compared with another copy, unresolved V genes explain less than half of these, and the others have no known cause. V and J calls and clone size follow that table, whereas D and trimming were derived from the DNA. Counted in this sample were roughly 160,000 clones; roughly 8% of them appeared once. The top ten constitute 0.94% of the sample.

CDR1 and CDR2 were assigned from the germline V gene (reference sequence) as LNHDA and SQIVND. The CDR3, cysteine through phenylalanine, is 14 amino acids long. This entry keeps only the CDR3 DNA: 42 bases, framed from base 1. The V and J ends are trimmed by 8 bases and 6 bases, leaving 19 bases between them. Each donor gave one peripheral blood draw, around 100 mL on average, collected into heparinised tubes. Naive, central memory, regulatory and stem cell-like memory CD4+ T cells were sorted on a BD FACSAria II using a panel including CD45RO, CCR7, CD25, CD127, CD95 and CD27. Every sorted population had a purity above 95%. PBMCs were separated immediately by Lymphoprep density gradient centrifugation and were stained directly, without being cultured. So that batch effects would be minimized, each experiment stained and sorted samples in pairs, pairing one healthy donor with one patient.

The V gene is TRBV19 and the J gene is TRBJ1-1; matching of 5 bases hints at TRBD1 as the D gene. The sample consisted of central memory CD4+ T cells from blood. The source is a woman in her thirties or forties with type 1 diabetes. In nucleotides, the sequence is TGTGCCAGTGTCCAGGGCTGGAAATGGGCTGAAGCTTTCTTT. Translation gives CASVQGWKWAEAFF.